This TCR beta chain comes out of a study of cytomegalovirus exposure and HLA in healthy donors. Study-level results: V- and J-gene trimming in TCR beta was tied to a missense DCLRE1C variant by an analysis performed later. HLA alleles were associated with 18,000 or so TCR beta sequences in a later analysis at 0.05 false discovery rate.

PCR primers comprised 60 Vbeta and 13 Jbeta primers. Clones were sequenced by immunoSEQ multiplex PCR, and TCRdb holds only the in-frame ones, with some missing. In the table there are about 98,000 clones, roughly 81% of which are singletons. This clone appeared a few times. Its antigen is not known. V was pared by 0 bases and J by 7 bases, with 12 bases between. This CDR3 is built from 15 residues. The germline V gene encodes CDR1 MGHRA and CDR2 YSYEKL. This chain connects TRBV4-1 to TRBJ1-4; no firm D call. This clonotype originated in a man aged 40-55 years in good health and CMV-seronegative. The specimen was PBMCs. The CDR3 sequence: CASSQDWGVGEKLFF. The CDR3 nucleotides read TGCGCCAGCAGCCAAGATTGGGGAGTGGGTGAAAAACTGTTTTTT.